The 11 T cell receptor beta chains below come from one sample, sequenced in a study of T cells in Graves' hyperthyroidism and ophthalmopathy. RNA transcripts yielded amplified TCR beta CDR3 regions. HTBI primers were employed in a first-round RT-PCR of the TCR CDR3. TCRdb reanalysed the multiplex PCR reads using MiXCR and keeps one entry per CDR3 protein. There are 450,000 to 600,000 distinct CDR3 sequences in the sample; 15% to 20% occur only once, and 47% lies in the top ten. The sequenced material came from blood. Receptors were obtained from a man aged 40-55 years with Graves' ophthalmopathy.

A few counts support this clonotype. This chain links TRBV6-1 with TRBJ1-2; perhaps TRBD1 as D (6 bases). Germline V gives CDR1 MNHNS, CDR2 SASEGT. CDR3 size: 13 residues. V lost 8 bases, J lost 4 bases, and 14 bases lay in between. CDR3 nucleotide sequence: TGTGCCAGCCAACTTACAGGGACCTATGGCTACACCTTC. As protein: CASQLTGTYGYTF.

This clonotype was detected a few times. The chain is built from TRBV18 and TRBJ2-5; 11 positions match TRBD2. Germline CDR1 and CDR2: KGHSH and LQKENI. V shed 3 bases, J shed 0 bases, and the junction held 3 bases outside the gene matches. The CDR3 covers 16 residues. In DNA, the CDR3 is TGTGCCAGCTCACCCGGGGGACTAGCGGACCAAGAGACCCAGTACTTC. It codes for CASSPGGLADQETQYF.

This clonotype was recorded a few times. This sequence joins TRBV6-1 and TRBJ1-2, with a possible D match to TRBD1 (5 bases). CDR1 and CDR2 from the germline V gene are MNHNS and SASEGT. This CDR3 spans 12 amino acids. Trimming stripped 3 bases from V and 5 bases from J, with 7 bases between. The CDR3, as DNA: TGTGCCAGCAGTGATCGACAGTATGGCTACACCTTC. Translating gives CASSDRQYGYTF.

This rearrangement joins TRBV5-1 to TRBJ2-7; D may correspond to TRBD1 or TRBD2 (5 bases each). The CDR3 has 14 residues. The germline V and J ends were trimmed by 3 bases and 2 bases, with 12 bases remaining between them. Germline CDR1 and CDR2: SGHRS and YFSETQ. CDR3 nucleotides: TGCGCCAGCAGCTCCGGACTGGGACCCTACGAGCAGTACTTC. Translation gives CASSSGLGPYEQYF.

V and J are TRBV28 and TRBJ2-1; 10 positions agree with TRBD2. The germline gives CDR1 MDHEN, CDR2 SYDVKM. This CDR3 has 18 amino acids. The trim removed 3 bases at V and 9 bases at J, leaving 17 bases unmatched. Written as DNA, the CDR3 is TGTGCCAGCAGTTTTCCCTCCCTCGGAGCGGGAGGGCTTGGTGAGCAGTTCTTC. This gives the protein CASSFPSLGAGGLGEQFF.

The chain is built from TRBV4-3 and TRBJ2-2; 8 bases fit TRBD2. V was clipped by 0 bases and J by 4 bases; unmatched bases: 7. Germline V CDR1 and CDR2: LGHNA, YSLEER. The CDR3 totals 17 residues. The CDR3 here is CASSQDLPGGGTGELFF. The CDR3 coding sequence is TGCGCCAGCAGCCAAGATCTCCCGGGGGGGGGCACCGGGGAGCTGTTTTTT.

This rearrangement joins TRBV9 to TRBJ2-5; weak D call: TRBD2 (5 bases). The CDR3 extends over 12 amino acids. Germline values: CDR1 SGDLS, CDR2 YYNGEE. V was pared by 9 bases and J by 4 bases, with 13 bases between. The CDR3 is CAKDFWAETQYF. The CDR3 DNA reads as TGTGCCAAGGACTTCTGGGCAGAGACCCAGTACTTC.

The V and J genes are TRBV19 and TRBJ2-2; the match to TRBD2 covers 9 bases. CDR1 is LNHDA, CDR2 SQIVND, per germline (reference sequence). The CDR3 has 18 amino acids. Trimming removed 5 bases from V and 6 bases from J; junction bases left unmatched: 16. CDR3 coding DNA: TGTGCCAGTAGTCTATATGGTGGAGATAGCGGGAGATCCGGGGAGCTGTTTTTT. It yields the protein CASSLYGGDSGRSGELFF. Together with reference TRBV19 and TRBJ2-2, the CDR3 gives the full variable domain: DGGITQSPKYLFRKEGQNVTLSCEQNLNHDAMYWYRQDPGQGLRLIYYSQIVNDFQKGDIAEGYSVSREKKESFPLTVTSAQKNPTAFYLCASSLYGGDSGRSGELFFGEGSRLTVL.

This clonotype came up a few times. This could be a read error, since a much larger clone is one nucleotide away. The chain combines TRBV28 with TRBJ2-7; D may be TRBD1 or TRBD2 (6 bases each). CDR3 length equals 13 residues. The germline gives CDR1 MDHEN, CDR2 SYDVKM. The V end was cut by 5 bases, the J end by 9 bases, with 17 bases between. The CDR3 DNA follows: TGTGCCAGCAGTAGGGGACAAGGGGGAGGGCAGTACTTC. It translates to CASSRGQGGGQYF.

This clonotype showed up just a few times. The chain uses TRBV11-2 and TRBJ1-1, with D maybe TRBD1 (6 bases). This CDR3 has 15 residues. The germline V gene encodes CDR1 SGHAT and CDR2 FQNNGV. V lost 4 bases, J lost 1 base, and 13 bases lay in between. CDR3 residues: CASSSGGARNTEAFF. The DNA for the CDR3 is TGTGCCAGCAGCTCGGGGGGGGCTCGGAACACTGAAGCTTTCTTT.

This clonotype was found many times. The DNA of the CDR3 is TGCGCCAGCAGCTTGGACGAAAAACTGTTTTTT. Protein sequence: CASSLDEKLFF. The V call is TRBV5-1, the J call TRBJ1-4, with D uncertain. Trimming left V 0 bases short and J 8 bases short, with 2 bases between. The CDR3 totals 11 residues. Germline assignment: CDR1 SGHRS and CDR2 YFSETQ.